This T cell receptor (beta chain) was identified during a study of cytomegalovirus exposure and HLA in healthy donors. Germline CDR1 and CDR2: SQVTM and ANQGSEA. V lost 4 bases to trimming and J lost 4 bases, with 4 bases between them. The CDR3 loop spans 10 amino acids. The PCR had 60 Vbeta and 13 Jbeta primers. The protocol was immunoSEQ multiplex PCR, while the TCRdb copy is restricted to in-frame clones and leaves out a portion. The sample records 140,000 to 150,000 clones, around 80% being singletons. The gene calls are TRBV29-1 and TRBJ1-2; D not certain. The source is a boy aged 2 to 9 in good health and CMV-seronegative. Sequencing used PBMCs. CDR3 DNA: TGCAGCGTTGTGAGCTATGGCTACACCTTC. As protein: CSVVSYGYTF. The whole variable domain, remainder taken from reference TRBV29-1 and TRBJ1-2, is SAVISQKPSRDICQRGTSLTIQCQVDSQVTMMFWYRQQPGQSLTLIATANQGSEATYESGFVIDKFPISRPNLTFSTLTVSNMSPEDSSIYLCSVVSYGYTFGSGTRLTVV.